This T cell receptor (beta chain) was captured by sequencing in a study of T cell clonality in common variable immunodeficiency. Sequencing was performed with immunoSEQ multiplex PCR; in TCRdb, only in-frame clones are kept and a portion is missing. The sample shows 30,000 to 35,000 clones, none of them appearing just once. Findings of the study overall: CVID subjects showed higher TCRbeta clonality than healthy controls.

Germline CDR1 is SGHRS and CDR2 is YFSETQ. The CDR3 has 13 residues. This clone has ten or more counts. Its cognate antigen is unknown. The observed sequence ends 3 residues before the CDR3 terminus, with the missing tail filled in from the germline J gene. The rearrangement joins TRBV5-1 to TRBJ1-2; 7 positions agree with TRBD1. Input material: peripheral blood mononuclear cells. This receptor was obtained from a person aged 18 to 70 in good health. Here the CDR3 reads CASSSQGQTEYTF. The CDR3 bases that were read are TGCGCCAGCAGCTCCCAGGGACAGACGGAG.